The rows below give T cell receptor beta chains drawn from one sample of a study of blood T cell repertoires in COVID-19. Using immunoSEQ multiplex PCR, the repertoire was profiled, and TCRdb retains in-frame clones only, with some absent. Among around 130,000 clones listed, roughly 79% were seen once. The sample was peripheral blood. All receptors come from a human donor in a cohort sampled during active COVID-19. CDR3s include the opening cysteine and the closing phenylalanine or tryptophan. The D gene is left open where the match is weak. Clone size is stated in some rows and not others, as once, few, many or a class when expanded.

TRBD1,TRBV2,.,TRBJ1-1,CASSEDRPRMNTEAFF,TGTGCCAGCAGTGAGGACAGGCCTAGAATGAACACTGAAGCTTTCTTT
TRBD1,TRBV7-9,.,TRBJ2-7,CASSLGGQAPYEQYF,TGTGCCAGCAGCCTCGGCGGACAGGCCCCCTACGAGCAGTACTTC
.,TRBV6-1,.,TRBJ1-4,CASSENREKLFF,TGTGCCAGCAGTGAAAATCGTGAAAAACTGTTTTTT
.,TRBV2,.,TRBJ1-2,CASTRSRGREGYTF,TGTGCCAGCACTAGAAGCCGGGGGAGAGAGGGCTACACCTTC
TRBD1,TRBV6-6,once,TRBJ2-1,CASSYSGQGAYNEQFF,TGTGCCAGCAGTTACTCGGGACAGGGGGCTTACAATGAGCAGTTCTTC
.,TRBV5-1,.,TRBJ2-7,CASSLGPDRPYEQYF,TGCGCCAGCAGCTTGGGGCCTGACAGACCCTACGAGCAGTACTTC
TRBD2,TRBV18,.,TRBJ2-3,CASSPGTSGGSDTQYF,TGTGCCAGCTCACCAGGGACTAGCGGGGGGTCAGATACGCAGTATTTT
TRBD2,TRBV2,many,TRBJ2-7,CASSEMGGRSYEQYF,TGTGCCAGCAGTGAAATGGGAGGGAGGTCCTACGAGCAGTACTTC
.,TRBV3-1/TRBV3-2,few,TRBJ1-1,CASSQSSEAFF,TGTGCCAGCAGCCAAAGCTCTGAAGCTTTCTTT
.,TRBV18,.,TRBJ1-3,CASSPEGPSGNTIYF,TGTGCCAGCTCACCGGAGGGGCCCTCTGGAAACACCATATATTTT
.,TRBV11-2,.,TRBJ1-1,CASSGGWNTEAFF,TGTGCCAGCAGCGGCGGATGGAACACTGAAGCTTTCTTT
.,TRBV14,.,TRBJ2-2,CASSQGLTVNTGELFF,TGTGCCAGCAGCCAAGGGTTAACAGTAAACACCGGGGAGCTGTTTTTT
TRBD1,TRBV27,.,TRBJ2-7,CASSLTGTGNEQYF,TGTGCCAGCAGTTTGACCGGGACAGGGAACGAGCAGTACTTC
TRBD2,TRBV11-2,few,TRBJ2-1,CASSLSSGGQQFF,TGTGCCAGCAGCTTGAGTAGCGGGGGGCAGCAGTTCTTC
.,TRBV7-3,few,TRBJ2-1,CASSLNRGSSYNEQFF,TGTGCCAGCAGCCTCAATAGGGGGAGCTCCTACAATGAGCAGTTCTTC
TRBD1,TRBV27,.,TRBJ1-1,CASSLTGGTEAFF,TGTGCCAGCAGCCTCACAGGGGGCACTGAAGCTTTCTTT
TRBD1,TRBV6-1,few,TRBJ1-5,CASSEDLDRGPLNQPQHF,TGTGCCAGCAGTGAAGATCTTGACAGGGGGCCTCTGAATCAGCCCCAGCATTTT
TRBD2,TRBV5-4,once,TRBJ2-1,CASSIAGGYNEQFF,TGTGCCAGCAGCATAGCGGGGGGCTACAATGAGCAGTTCTTC
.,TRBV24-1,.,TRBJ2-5,CATSDSLLVQETQYF,TGTGCCACCAGTGATTCCCTACTAGTTCAAGAGACCCAGTACTTC
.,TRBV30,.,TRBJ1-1,CAWSVSGAEAFF,TGTGCCTGGAGTGTATCGGGTGCTGAAGCTTTCTTT
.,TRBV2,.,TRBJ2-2,CASSRDSNTGELFF,TGTGCCAGCAGTCGGGACTCCAACACCGGGGAGCTGTTTTTT
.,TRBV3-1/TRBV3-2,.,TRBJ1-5,CASSQTVDQPQHF,TGTGCCAGCAGCCAGACAGTCGATCAGCCCCAGCATTTT
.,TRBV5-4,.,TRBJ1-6,CASSFIQGNSPLHF,TGTGCCAGCAGCTTTATTCAGGGTAATTCACCCCTCCACTTT
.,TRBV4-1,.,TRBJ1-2,CASSQVWALRGYTF,TGCGCCAGCAGCCAAGTGTGGGCCCTCAGAGGCTACACCTTC
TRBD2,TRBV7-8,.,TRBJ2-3,CASSRLAAMVADTQYF,TGTGCCAGCAGCCGTCTAGCGGCCATGGTTGCAGATACGCAGTATTTT
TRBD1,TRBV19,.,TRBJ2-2,CASSLGQGAENGELFF,TGTGCCAGCTCCCTGGGGCAGGGGGCTGAAAACGGGGAGCTGTTTTTT
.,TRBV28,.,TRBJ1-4,CASSFGGLNEKLFF,TGTGCCAGCAGTTTCGGAGGGCTTAATGAAAAACTGTTTTTT
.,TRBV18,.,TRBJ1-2,CASSPYSDSHGYTF,TGTGCCAGCTCACCCTATTCCGACAGTCATGGCTACACCTTC
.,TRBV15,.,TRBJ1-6,CATSRDRQGGSPLHF,TGTGCCACCAGCAGAGATCGCCAGGGTGGGTCACCCCTCCACTTT
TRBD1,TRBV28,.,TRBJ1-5,CASKTGGAGSAQHF,TGTGCCAGCAAGACAGGGGGCGCCGGATCGGCCCAGCATTTT
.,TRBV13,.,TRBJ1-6,CASSTGPQANSPLHF,TGTGCCAGCAGCACAGGACCTCAGGCGAATTCACCCCTCCACTTT
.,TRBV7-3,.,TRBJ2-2,CASSSSGTLLTGELFF,TGTGCCAGCAGCTCATCCGGGACACTTCTGACCGGGGAGCTGTTTTTT
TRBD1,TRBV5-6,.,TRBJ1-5,CASSLRRGTGTPNQPQHF,TGTGCCAGCAGCTTGAGACGTGGGACAGGGACACCCAATCAGCCCCAGCATTTT
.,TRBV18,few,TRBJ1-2,CASSPYRQGLYGYTF,TGTGCCAGCTCACCGTACCGGCAGGGCCTCTATGGCTACACCTTC
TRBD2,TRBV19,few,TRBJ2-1,CASSTTSGGNYEQFF,TGTGCCAGTAGTACGACTAGCGGGGGGAACTATGAGCAGTTCTTC
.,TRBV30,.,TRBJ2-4,CAWSAREATNIQYF,TGTGCCTGGAGCGCCCGAGAGGCTACAAACATTCAGTACTTC
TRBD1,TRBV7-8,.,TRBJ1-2,CASSLARFQPGTGALTRGYTF,TGTGCCAGCAGCTTAGCGCGATTCCAACCCGGGACAGGGGCCTTGACTCGGGGCTACACCTTC
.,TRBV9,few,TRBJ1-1,CASSADTTMNTEAFF,TGTGCCAGCAGCGCGGACACTACTATGAACACTGAAGCTTTCTTT
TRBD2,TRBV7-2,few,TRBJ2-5,CASSLALASGAQGTQYF,TGTGCCAGCAGCTTAGCGCTGGCTAGCGGGGCCCAAGGGACCCAGTACTTC
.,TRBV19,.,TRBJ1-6,CASRSGGLTSPLHF,TGTGCCAGTAGATCGGGAGGGTTAACTTCACCCCTCCACTTT